These 14 T cell receptor beta chains came from one sample sequenced in a study of T cell responses to AZD1222 COVID-19 vaccine (dated by TCRdb to the early 2020s). Library preparation used the immunoSEQ multiplex PCR assay. TCRdb stores this immuneACCESS table with in-frame sequences only. Part of the clones is absent; in the studies checked, under half of the shortfall reflects unresolved V genes, and no reason is known for the rest. The sample profile shows some 100,000 clones; more than 70% of them were found once. The ten top clones hold around 4.6% of the sample. Per the publication, the time point label means: about 28 days (+/-7) after the second vaccine dose. Source: peripheral blood, taken 28 days after the second AZD1222 dose. The receptors were gathered from an adult who received the AZD1222 COVID-19 vaccine.

This clone was observed a single time. The CDR3 sequence: CASSLKETGHTEAFF. CDR3 DNA sequence: TGCGCCAGCAGCTTGAAGGAAACAGGCCACACTGAAGCTTTCTTT. The gene calls are TRBV5-1 and TRBJ1-1; TRBD1 might be the D (5 bases). V dropped 1 base and J dropped 3 bases, with 13 bases sitting between them. The CDR3 has 15 amino acids. Germline V gives CDR1 SGHRS, CDR2 YFSETQ.

In this sample, this clone turned up once. The chain links TRBV6-6 to TRBJ1-4, with unresolved D. The CDR3 length is 16 residues. The V end was cut by 7 bases, the J end by 4 bases, with 19 bases between. CDR1 and CDR2 from the germline V gene are MNHNY and SVGAGI (reference sequence). CDR3 sequence reads: CASILSPQTFNEKLFF. CDR3 DNA: TGTGCCAGCATTTTATCTCCGCAGACCTTTAATGAAAAACTGTTTTTT.

The V and J genes are TRBV30 and TRBJ1-2; the D is unclear. This CDR3 spans 14 amino acids. The germline V and J ends were trimmed by 0 bases and 5 bases, with 13 bases remaining between them. Germline lookup yields CDR1 GTSNPN and CDR2 SVGIG (reference sequence). This CDR3 reads CAWSVGRRMYGYTF. Here the CDR3 DNA reads TGTGCCTGGAGTGTAGGCCGACGGATGTATGGCTACACCTTC.

This clone showed up just once. The chain uses TRBV2 and TRBJ1-5, with D perhaps matching TRBD1 (5 bases). Germline values: CDR1 SNHLY, CDR2 FYNNEI. V dropped 6 bases and J dropped 4 bases, with 34 bases sitting between them. CDR3 length equals 21 residues. The CDR3 is CASSGPSGGGRNPSTNQPQHF. Written as DNA, the CDR3 is TGTGCCAGCAGCGGCCCAAGTGGCGGGGGGAGGAACCCCTCGACGAATCAGCCCCAGCATTTT.

V gene TRBV6-5 combines with J gene TRBJ2-1; D not certain. V was clipped by 7 bases and J by 9 bases, with 16 bases between them. The CDR3 has 13 residues. CDR1 is MNHEY and CDR2 is SVGAGI in the germline V gene. CDR3 nucleotide sequence: TGTGCCAGCAAAAGGACGGGTGATGGTGAGCAGTTCTTC. Translated: CASKRTGDGEQFF.

V gene TRBV27 combines with J gene TRBJ1-1, with D possibly TRBD1 on 5 matching bases. Trimming shortened V by 3 bases and J by 1 base, and 9 bases separated the two germline ends. The CDR3 is 14 residues long. Germline V gene sequence: CDR1 MNHEY, CDR2 SMNVEV (reference sequence). CDR3 amino acids: CASSLQGGNTEAFF. CDR3 coding DNA: TGTGCCAGCAGTTTGCAGGGTGGGAACACTGAAGCTTTCTTT.

This clone was seen just once. The V and J genes are TRBV10-3 and TRBJ2-6; D ambiguous. Germline V gene lookup returns CDR1 ENHRY and CDR2 SYGVKD. The CDR3 extends over 13 amino acids. Trimming took 8 bases from V and 2 from J, leaving 7 bases between them. CDR3 loop: CAIALAGANVLTF. Written as DNA, the CDR3 is TGTGCCATCGCTTTGGCTGGGGCCAACGTCCTGACTTTC.

The V and J genes are TRBV4-1 and TRBJ1-2, with 7 nucleotides matching TRBD1. The closer fit of TRBJ2-1 to the DNA end suggests the J call may be wrong. The CDR3 contains 14 residues. Germline V gene sequence: CDR1 MGHRA, CDR2 YSYEKL. CDR3 residues: CASSQEWGQTLQFF. As DNA, the CDR3 is TGCGCCAGCAGCCAAGAATGGGGACAGACATTACAGTTCTTC.

This clone was counted between two and nine times. V usage is TRBV7-3 and J usage is TRBJ2-3; D tentatively fits TRBD1 or TRBD2 (5 bases each). V lost 1 base to trimming and J lost 5 bases, with 16 bases between them. Germline V CDR1 and CDR2: SGHTA, FQGTGA. This CDR3 spans 16 amino acids. The CDR3 DNA is TGTGCCAGCAGCTTAAATTGGGGCGGGCTTGGAGATACGCAGTATTTT. This encodes CASSLNWGGLGDTQYF.

The chain links TRBV7-3 to TRBJ2-7; 7 bases are a match to TRBD2. V was clipped by 1 base and J by 0 bases; unmatched bases: 9. The CDR3 extends over 17 amino acids. Germline V CDR1 and CDR2: SGHTA, FQGTGA. As DNA, the CDR3 is TGTGCCAGCAGCTTAAGGGGAGGGGACCCAAGCTCCTACGAGCAGTACTTC. Its translation: CASSLRGGDPSSYEQYF.

The chain is built from TRBV18 and TRBJ1-2, with D maybe TRBD1 (6 bases). V was clipped by 5 bases and J by 7 bases, with 14 bases between them. Germline CDR1 and CDR2: KGHSH and LQKENI. CDR3 length: 13 residues. DNA for the CDR3: TGTGCCAGCTCAGAGCAGGGGCGTCTTGGCTACACCTTC. This translates into CASSEQGRLGYTF. Together with reference TRBV18 and TRBJ1-2, the CDR3 gives the full variable domain: NAGVMQNPRHLVRRRGQEARLRCSPMKGHSHVYWYRQLPEEGLKFMVYLQKENIIDESGMPKERFSAEFPKEGPSILRIQQVVRGDSAAYFCASSEQGRLGYTFGSGTRLTVV.

With respect to this clone: Other DNA sequences in this specimen translate into the identical CDR3. The rearrangement links TRBV3-1 (or the pseudogene TRBV3-2) to TRBJ1-1; 9 nucleotides align to TRBD1. The CDR3 extends over 14 amino acids. Germline V gene data show CDR1 as LGHDT and CDR2 as YNNKEL (reference sequence). The trim removed 5 bases at V and 4 bases at J, leaving 5 bases unmatched. The CDR3 nucleotides read TGTGCCAGCAGCTTGCGACAGGGGGGCACTGAAGCTTTCTTT. This translates into CASSLRQGGTEAFF.

The chain carries TRBV27 and TRBJ2-1, with 7 bases matching TRBD2. Germline trimming cut 5 bases from V and 4 bases from J; bases unmatched to any gene: 5. The germline CDR1 and CDR2 sequences are MNHEY and SMNVEV (reference sequence). CDR3 length: 14 residues. The CDR3: CASSPSGRYNEQFF. DNA of the CDR3: TGTGCCAGCAGTCCCTCCGGGAGGTACAATGAGCAGTTCTTC.

This clone has just one count. J is TRBJ1-2 and V is TRBV5-8; 7 positions agree with TRBD1. Germline CDR1 is SGHTS and CDR2 is YDEGEE. V shed 3 bases and J 7 bases; nucleotides not matched to a gene: 18. CDR3 size: 17 residues. Here the CDR3 reads CASSSRGQSRILGGYTF. The CDR3 DNA sequence: TGTGCCAGCAGCTCCAGGGGACAGTCTAGGATCCTGGGTGGCTACACCTTC.